This entry lists 23 T cell receptor beta chains sequenced from one sample in a study of blood T cell repertoires in COVID-19. Only in-frame clones appear in the TCRdb table, and some are missing; sequencing was by immunoSEQ multiplex PCR. The sample lists 55,000 to 75,000 clones, 81% occurring once. Sequencing was performed on peripheral blood. The receptors come from a human donor in a cohort sampled during active COVID-19.

The chain combines TRBV21-1 with TRBJ1-2; the table's D call TRBD1 went unverified against the DNA. TRBV21-1 is designated a pseudogene. CDR3 length: 19 residues. This chain's CDR3 is CASSKMVRDRPFQVYGYTF. CDR3 DNA sequence: TGTGCCAGCAGCAAGATGGTCCGGGACAGGCCCTTTCAAGTGTACGGCTACACCTTC.

The V and J genes are TRBV30 and TRBJ2-3, with D tentatively TRBD2 (6 bases). Trimming shortened V by 5 bases and J by 9 bases, and 18 bases separated the two germline ends. The CDR3 spans 13 residues. Per the germline V gene, CDR1 is GTSNPN and CDR2 is SVGIG (reference sequence). The CDR3 DNA reads TGTGCCTGGGGCGGGACTCTTGGGCGGACGCAGTATTTT. This gives the protein CAWGGTLGRTQYF.

This chain links TRBV28 with TRBJ1-4; D ambiguous. The CDR3 runs 14 residues. CDR1 MDHEN and CDR2 SYDVKM come from the germline V gene. Trimming removed 2 bases at V and 6 bases at J, with 10 bases between. Here the CDR3 DNA reads TGTGCCAGCAGTTTACGAGGGCGCGATGAAAAACTGTTTTTT. Protein sequence: CASSLRGRDEKLFF.

The chain carries TRBV2 and TRBJ2-5; 7 bases map to TRBD2. The CDR3 runs 13 residues. Germline V gene lookup returns CDR1 SNHLY and CDR2 FYNNEI. Germline trimming cut 7 bases from V and 4 bases from J; bases unmatched to any gene: 6. CDR3 in amino acids: CASMGREGETQYF. The DNA of the CDR3 is TGTGCCAGCATGGGGAGGGAGGGAGAGACCCAGTACTTC.

This clone was seen a single time. The gene calls are TRBV24-1 and TRBJ2-3, with TRBD2 identical over 11 bases. With 5 bases clipped from V and 14 bases from J, the junction kept 14 bases outside the gene matches. This CDR3 is built from 15 residues. Germline V CDR1 and CDR2: KGHDR, SFDVKD. The CDR3, as DNA: TGTGCCACCAGTGCCCCAAGACTAGCGGGACCCCGCTTGTATTTT. This codes for CATSAPRLAGPRLYF.

The chain joins TRBV28 to TRBJ1-1, with unresolved D. Trimming pared 2 bases from V and 6 bases from J, leaving 13 bases between. The CDR3 runs to 14 residues. Germline CDR1 reads MDHEN; CDR2 reads SYDVKM. CDR3 protein: CASSLRGTRAEAFF. The CDR3 DNA reads TGTGCCAGCAGTTTACGGGGAACGAGGGCTGAAGCTTTCTTT.

The genes are TRBV6-5 and TRBJ2-6; perhaps TRBD2 as D (5 bases). Per the germline V gene, CDR1 is MNHEY and CDR2 is SVGAGI. The CDR3 is 16 amino acids. The V end lost 3 bases, the J end lost 2 bases, and 11 bases lay between the germline ends. In DNA form, the CDR3 reads TGTGCCAGCAGTTATAGTAGAGGGACTGGGGCCAACGTCCTGACTTTC. Its protein is CASSYSRGTGANVLTF.

The chain uses TRBV24-1 and TRBJ2-1; 14 bases fit TRBD2. Trimming took 4 bases from V and 10 from J; bases not matched to a gene: 8. This CDR3 spans 16 amino acids. Germline V gives CDR1 KGHDR, CDR2 SFDVKD. CDR3 residues: CATSDTGTSGSTEQFF. The CDR3 nucleotides read TGTGCCACCAGTGACACCGGGACTAGCGGGAGCACCGAGCAGTTCTTC.

This chain uses TRBV2 with TRBJ2-3; TRBD2 matches 7 bases. This CDR3 is 15 amino acids long. Germline lookup yields CDR1 SNHLY and CDR2 FYNNEI. V gave up 5 bases and J gave up 3 bases; unmatched junction bases: 8. The CDR3 here is CASSYGGGATDTQYF. The CDR3 DNA reads TGTGCCAGCAGTTATGGGGGGGGAGCAACAGATACGCAGTATTTT.

The sample holds a few counts of this clone. The V call is TRBV4-1, the J call TRBJ2-1; 10 bases are shared with TRBD2. Germline assignment: CDR1 MGHRA and CDR2 YSYEKL. The CDR3 runs 15 residues. The junction had 5 bases not matched to a gene; V was cut back by 1 base and J by 8 bases. The CDR3 loop is CASSQGTSGVDEQFF. The CDR3 DNA is TGCGCCAGCAGCCAAGGGACTAGCGGCGTCGATGAGCAGTTCTTC.

The chain uses TRBV7-8 and TRBJ2-5; D is unresolved. Germline assignment: CDR1 SGHVS and CDR2 FQNEAQ. Trimming left V 1 base short and J 5 bases short, with 14 bases between. The CDR3 length is 15 residues. The CDR3 sequence is CASSLGSPPQETQYF. CDR3 DNA: TGTGCCAGCAGCTTAGGCAGTCCGCCCCAGGAGACCCAGTACTTC.

This rearrangement joins TRBV19 to TRBJ2-7, with 9 bases identical to TRBD1. The CDR3 has 14 amino acids. The J segment lost 7 bases and the V segment lost 8 bases, leaving 12 bases of the junction unmatched. CDR1 and CDR2 from the germline V gene are LNHDA and SQIVND (reference sequence). CDR3 coding DNA: TGTGCCAGTTCTCCCGGGACAGGGTTTCGTGAGCAGTACTTC. This codes for CASSPGTGFREQYF.

This clone was counted once. This chain joins TRBV5-6 and TRBJ2-1; the D is unclear. The V and J ends lost 3 bases and 7 bases respectively, with 8 bases between them. This CDR3 contains 12 residues. Germline CDR1 and CDR2: SGHDT and YYEEEE. The CDR3 DNA reads as TGTGCCAGCAGCTCGAACAGTAATGAGCAGTTCTTC. Translated, it gives CASSSNSNEQFF.

The V call is TRBV10-3, the J call TRBJ1-1; 10 positions agree with TRBD1. This CDR3 is 15 amino acids long. CDR1 and CDR2 from the germline V gene are ENHRY and SYGVKD. V was clipped by 8 bases and J by 7 bases; unmatched bases: 13. The CDR3 DNA is TGTGCCATCCGTAGGGACAGGGGTATTTTCGGTGAAGCTTTCTTT. As protein: CAIRRDRGIFGEAFF.

This sequence joins TRBV10-2 and TRBJ2-1; 14 nucleotides match TRBD2. Losses at the gene ends were 7 bases for V and 7 bases for J; bases not matched to a gene: 6. This CDR3 has 15 residues. Germline V gene sequence: CDR1 WSHSY, CDR2 SAAADI. The CDR3 here is CASTSGTSGRNEQFF. CDR3 DNA: TGCGCCAGCACCTCCGGGACTAGCGGGAGAAATGAGCAGTTCTTC.

The chain links TRBV5-1 to TRBJ2-3; 8 bases line up with TRBD1. The CDR3 is 17 amino acids. J gave up 1 base and V 4 bases, and 11 bases lay outside the gene matches. Germline assignment: CDR1 SGHRS and CDR2 YFSETQ. The CDR3 sequence: CASSPGQARTRTDTQYF. CDR3 nucleotide sequence: TGCGCCAGCAGCCCGGGACAGGCCCGAACTCGCACAGATACGCAGTATTTT.

The rearrangement joins TRBV5-1 to TRBJ2-1, with 14 bases that match TRBD2. Germline CDR1 is SGHRS and CDR2 is YFSETQ. The V segment lost 6 bases and the J segment 7 bases; nucleotides outside the gene matches: 6. The CDR3 runs 15 residues. The DNA of the CDR3 is TGCGCCAGCATATTGGGGACTAGCGGGAGTAATGAGCAGTTCTTC. Translation gives CASILGTSGSNEQFF.

The chain carries TRBV7-6 and TRBJ1-6, with TRBD1 matching over 9 bases. V lost 2 bases to trimming and J lost 16 bases; unmatched junction nucleotides: 9. Germline V gives CDR1 SGHVS, CDR2 FNYEAQ. The CDR3 is 14 amino acids. CDR3 coding DNA: TGTGCCAGCAGCTTAAGTGCGACAGGGGGAGAACTCCACTTT. This codes for CASSLSATGGELHF.

V usage is TRBV7-3 and J usage is TRBJ2-1; 12 bases align to TRBD2. The germline V gene encodes CDR1 SGHTA and CDR2 FQGTGA. This CDR3 is 13 amino acids long. V shed 4 bases and J 10 bases; nucleotides not matched to a gene: 2. The CDR3 here is CASSYGTSGEQFF. CDR3 DNA sequence: TGTGCCAGCAGCTACGGGACTAGCGGGGAGCAGTTCTTC.

The V call is TRBV10-3, the J call TRBJ1-2, with D tentatively TRBD1 (6 bases). The length of the CDR3 is 13 residues. Germline V gene sequence: CDR1 ENHRY, CDR2 SYGVKD. The ends were cut back, 2 bases at V and 6 bases at J, with 10 bases in the middle. In nucleotides, the CDR3 is TGTGCCATCAGTGAGACAGGGTATGATGGCTACACCTTC. Protein sequence: CAISETGYDGYTF.

V usage is TRBV27 and J usage is TRBJ1-1; TRBD1 might be the D (6 bases). The germline V and J ends were trimmed by 6 bases and 2 bases, with 10 bases remaining between them. The germline V gene has CDR1 MNHEY and CDR2 SMNVEV (reference sequence). The CDR3 spans 13 residues. The DNA of the CDR3 is TGTGCCAGCAGAAAGACAGGTAACACTGAAGCTTTCTTT. This encodes CASRKTGNTEAFF.

The rearrangement links TRBV7-8 to TRBJ2-2; TRBD1 agrees at 8 bases. Germline-derived CDR1 and CDR2 are SGHVS and FQNEAQ. There are 15 residues in the CDR3. Unmatched junction bases numbered 6, after V lost 4 bases and J lost 5 bases. CDR3 protein: CASSSWTGNTGELFF. CDR3 coding DNA: TGTGCCAGCAGCTCTTGGACAGGGAATACCGGGGAGCTGTTTTTT.

This clone has more than one count but fewer than ten. The chain carries TRBV5-1 and TRBJ1-6; D remains ambiguous. From germline, CDR1 is SGHRS and CDR2 YFSETQ. CDR3 length: 15 residues. V shed 4 bases and J shed 5 bases, with 13 bases lying between them. The DNA for the CDR3 is TGCGCCAGCAGCCAATTCAACTCGGATAATTCACCCCTCCACTTT. This codes for CASSQFNSDNSPLHF. The full variable domain, completed using reference TRBV5-1 and TRBJ1-6, is KAGVTQTPRYLIKTRGQQVTLSCSPISGHRSVSWYQQTPGQGLQFLFEYFSETQRNKGNFPGRFSGRQFSNSRSEMNVSTLELGDSALYLCASSQFNSDNSPLHFGNGTRLTVT.